The 20 T cell receptor beta chains below all came from one sample that was sequenced in a study of cytomegalovirus exposure and HLA in healthy donors. In the PCR, 60 Vbeta and 13 Jbeta primers were used. The repertoire was sequenced with immunoSEQ multiplex PCR; TCRdb's copy has only in-frame clones and lacks some. The table includes about 140,000 clones, around 80% detected once. The source material was PBMCs. These TCRs come from a man aged 40-50 years in good health and CMV-seronegative.

This sequence joins TRBV28 and TRBJ1-2; maybe TRBD1 (6 bases). Germline CDR1 and CDR2: MDHEN and SYDVKM. The CDR3 runs 15 residues. The V end was cut by 6 bases, the J end by 1 base, with 15 bases between. The CDR3 nucleotides are TGTGCCAGCAGCGTAGGACAGAGCCGTAACTATGGCTACACCTTC. Translated: CASSVGQSRNYGYTF.

The J gene is TRBJ2-1, the V gene TRBV7-2; perhaps TRBD2 as D (7 bases). This CDR3 is built from 16 residues. V was shortened by 2 bases and J by 9 bases, with 20 bases between the two germline ends. Germline values: CDR1 SGHTA, CDR2 FQGNSA. CDR3 in DNA: TGTGCCAGCAGCTTATACGGGGGGCCGGCTCGAGGTGAGCAGTTCTTC. It is translated as CASSLYGGPARGEQFF.

The chain carries TRBV6-4 and TRBJ2-1; tentative D call: TRBD1 (6 bases). The V end lost 0 bases, the J end lost 3 bases, and 12 bases lay between the germline ends. CDR1 and CDR2 (germline): MRHNA, SNTAGT. This CDR3 contains 16 residues. The CDR3 reads CASSDSHRASYNEQFF. As DNA, the CDR3 is TGTGCCAGCAGTGACTCGCACAGGGCAAGCTACAATGAGCAGTTCTTC.

The rearrangement links TRBV19 to TRBJ2-5; 12 bases are shared with TRBD1. The CDR3 extends over 16 amino acids. CDR1 and CDR2 from the germline V gene are LNHDA and SQIVND (reference sequence). With 6 bases clipped from V and 2 bases from J, the junction kept 7 bases outside the gene matches. CDR3 loop: CASSRGQGARQETQYF. CDR3 in DNA: TGTGCCAGTAGCCGGGGACAGGGGGCGCGGCAAGAGACCCAGTACTTC.

V is TRBV27 and J is TRBJ2-1; 7 bases align to TRBD1. The junction had 7 bases not matched to a gene; V was cut back by 5 bases and J by 0 bases. The germline V gene has CDR1 MNHEY and CDR2 SMNVEV (reference sequence). The CDR3 covers 16 residues. The CDR3 DNA reads as TGTGCCAGCAGTAGGGCCACAGGGGCCTCCTACAATGAGCAGTTCTTC. Protein product: CASSRATGASYNEQFF.

The chain couples TRBV5-4 to TRBJ1-6; 9 bases match TRBD1. Germline CDR1 is SGHNT and CDR2 is YYREEE (reference sequence). There are 18 residues in the CDR3. Unmatched junction bases numbered 15, after V lost 4 bases and J lost 7 bases. The CDR3 reads CASSPSLMGQGLNSPLHF. The CDR3 DNA sequence: TGTGCCAGCAGCCCATCATTAATGGGACAGGGTTTGAATTCACCCCTCCACTTT.

The chain combines TRBV5-1 with TRBJ2-7; D not certain. The germline gives CDR1 SGHRS, CDR2 YFSETQ. The CDR3 consists of 14 residues. Trimming pared 0 bases from V and 3 bases from J, leaving 10 bases between. This CDR3 is CASSLGTALYEQYF. The CDR3 DNA reads TGCGCCAGCAGCTTGGGAACAGCTCTCTACGAGCAGTACTTC.

This clone appeared once. The chain couples TRBV11-2 to TRBJ1-2; tentatively, D is TRBD1 (5 bases). V was trimmed by 1 base and J by 2 bases, leaving 11 bases between them. The CDR3 length is 15 residues. Germline CDR1 and CDR2: SGHAT and FQNNGV. The CDR3 sequence: CASSLVTGFNYGYTF. CDR3 sequence (DNA): TGTGCCAGCAGCTTAGTTACAGGATTCAACTATGGCTACACCTTC.

The chain employs TRBV18 and TRBJ1-3; D gene unclear. V was clipped by 2 bases and J by 3 bases, with 11 bases between them. The germline gives CDR1 KGHSH, CDR2 LQKENI. This CDR3 region has 15 residues. The CDR3 spells CASSPSSGNGNTIYF. CDR3 nucleotides: TGTGCCAGCTCACCAAGTTCGGGGAATGGAAACACCATATATTTT.

The rearrangement joins TRBV5-6 to TRBJ2-3, with D maybe TRBD2 (5 bases). The CDR3 runs 13 residues. Germline CDR1 is SGHDT and CDR2 is YYEEEE. V lost 2 bases and J lost 4, with 8 bases in between. CDR3 sequence: CASSLAAPDTQYF. As DNA, the CDR3 is TGTGCCAGCAGCTTAGCGGCACCAGATACGCAGTATTTT.

The chain joins TRBV6-1 to TRBJ2-3; perhaps TRBD2 as D (5 bases). The CDR3 has 13 residues. V shed 2 bases and J shed 6 bases, with 9 bases lying between them. CDR1 is MNHNS and CDR2 is SASEGT in the germline V gene. CDR3 loop: CASSESGLDTQYF. CDR3 nucleotides: TGTGCCAGCAGTGAATCGGGGTTGGATACGCAGTATTTT.

The J gene is TRBJ1-1, the V gene TRBV28; TRBD1 is a possible D gene (6 bases). The germline CDR1 and CDR2 sequences are MDHEN and SYDVKM. The CDR3 length is 17 residues. V lost 5 bases, J lost 1 base, and 20 bases lay in between. In DNA, the CDR3 is TGTGCCAGCAGTAGTTTTAGGCTGGGGGGGGCGAACACTGAAGCTTTCTTT. It encodes CASSSFRLGGANTEAFF.

This chain joins TRBV19 and TRBJ2-3; D possibly corresponds to TRBD2 (6 bases). Germline V CDR1 and CDR2: LNHDA, SQIVND (reference sequence). The V end lost 7 bases, the J end lost 3 bases, and 11 bases lay between the germline ends. The CDR3 runs 13 residues. CDR3 nucleotide sequence: TGTGCCAGTACGGGACTCCCGACAGATACGCAGTATTTT. It is translated as CASTGLPTDTQYF.

This clone has just a few counts. The genes are TRBV21-1 and TRBJ1-1; the table's D call, TRBD1, was not checked against the DNA. TRBV21-1 is annotated as a pseudogene. The CDR3 totals 13 residues. The CDR3: CASSKTPDTEAFF. The DNA of the CDR3 is TGTGCCAGCAGCAAAACCCCAGACACTGAAGCTTTCTTT.

This chain links TRBV5-4 with TRBJ2-3; 10 nucleotides align to TRBD1. V lost 6 bases and J lost 6; bases outside the gene matches: 7. The CDR3 covers 14 residues. Germline V lookup: CDR1 SGHNT, CDR2 YYREEE (reference sequence). CDR3 nucleotide sequence: TGTGCCAGCAAAAGGGACAGGGGTTGGGATACGCAGTATTTT. This encodes CASKRDRGWDTQYF. The full variable domain, in which reference TRBV5-4 and TRBJ2-3 provide the parts outside the CDR3, is ETGVTQSPTHLIKTRGQQVTLRCSSQSGHNTVSWYQQALGQGPQFIFQYYREEENGRGNFPPRFSGLQFPNYSSELNVNALELDDSALYLCASKRDRGWDTQYFGPGTRLTVL.

This chain uses TRBV19 with TRBJ2-1, with 7 nucleotides matching TRBD1. J was trimmed by 8 bases and V by 11 bases; bases with no gene match: 6. The CDR3 loop spans 11 amino acids. Germline lookup yields CDR1 LNHDA and CDR2 SQIVND (reference sequence). CDR3 sequence reads: CAARGYHEQFF. CDR3 DNA sequence: TGTGCCGCCAGGGGGTACCATGAGCAGTTCTTC.

CDR3 protein: CASGQFNEQFF. The CDR3 DNA reads as TGTGCCAGCGGACAGTTTAATGAGCAGTTCTTC. The chain links TRBV7-2 to TRBJ2-1; tentatively, D is TRBD1 (6 bases). The CDR3 has 11 residues. The V and J ends lost 8 bases and 7 bases respectively, with 9 bases between them. Germline CDR1 reads SGHTA; CDR2 reads FQGNSA.

V usage is TRBV7-9 and J usage is TRBJ1-5; perhaps TRBD1 as D (5 bases). The CDR3 sequence is 17 residues long. Trimming stripped 7 bases from V and 0 bases from J, with 19 bases between. Germline V CDR1 and CDR2: SEHNR, FQNEAQ (reference sequence). The CDR3 loop reads CASTSTRDSYSNQPQHF. In DNA, the CDR3 is TGTGCCAGCACCAGCACCAGGGACTCCTATAGCAATCAGCCCCAGCATTTT. The variable domain in full, completed from reference TRBV7-9 and TRBJ1-5, reads DTGVSQNPRHKITKRGQNVTFRCDPISEHNRLYWYRQTLGQGPEFLTYFQNEAQLEKSRLLSDRFSAERPKGSFSTLEIQRTEQGDSAMYLCASTSTRDSYSNQPQHFGDGTRLSIL.

The chain links TRBV6-5 to TRBJ2-1; the match to TRBD2 covers 11 bases. The CDR3 is 15 residues long. Germline V gives CDR1 MNHEY, CDR2 SVGAGI. V dropped 4 bases and J dropped 4; count of bases not matched to a gene: 3. The CDR3 DNA reads TGTGCCAGCAGTTCCGGACTAGCGGGTTACAATGAGCAGTTCTTC. Translated: CASSSGLAGYNEQFF.

The chain combines TRBV4-1 with TRBJ2-1, with 12 bases fitting TRBD2. V lost 1 base and J lost 2; bases outside the gene matches: 3. The CDR3 totals 17 residues. CDR1 and CDR2 from the germline V gene are MGHRA and YSYEKL. The CDR3 here is CASSQGSSGGAYNEQFF. The CDR3 DNA is TGCGCCAGCAGCCAAGGATCTAGCGGGGGGGCCTACAATGAGCAGTTCTTC.